Each of the 10 T cell receptor beta chains below was sequenced from the same sample in a study of cytomegalovirus exposure and HLA in healthy donors. PCR employed 60 Vbeta and 13 Jbeta primers. Some clones are missing from TCRdb's copy, which holds only in-frame ones; the method was immunoSEQ multiplex PCR. This table has some 190,000 clones, 70% to 80% appearing once. The sequencing sample was made of PBMCs. Receptor source: a man between 18 and 35 years old in good health and CMV-seronegative.

This clone was seen only a few times. This chain uses TRBV28 with TRBJ2-7; 12 bases align to TRBD2. J lost 2 bases, V lost 5 bases, and 1 base had no gene match. This CDR3 spans 14 amino acids. CDR1 MDHEN and CDR2 SYDVKM come from the germline V gene. CDR3 sequence reads: CASSPSGRAYEQYF. The CDR3 DNA reads as TGTGCCAGCAGTCCTAGCGGGAGGGCCTACGAGCAGTACTTC.

The CDR3 region has the DNA TGTGCCAGCAGCTTAGCGGGGGGGCTGGGGGAGCAGTTCTTC. This sequence encodes CASSLAGGLGEQFF. V is TRBV7-9 and J is TRBJ2-1, with a weak D call TRBD2 (7 bases). Germline loops: CDR1 SEHNR, CDR2 FQNEAQ (reference sequence). V lost 0 bases and J 10 bases, leaving 13 bases between the germline ends. There are 14 residues in the CDR3.

The chain has TRBV9 and TRBJ2-7, with 9 bases aligning to TRBD2. The germline gives CDR1 SGDLS, CDR2 YYNGEE. V shed 4 bases, J shed 4 bases, and the junction held 9 bases outside the gene matches. The CDR3 has 15 amino acids. The DNA for the CDR3 is TGTGCCAGCAGCCCCCAACCTAGCGGGGTTTACGAGCAGTACTTC. It is translated as CASSPQPSGVYEQYF.

J is TRBJ2-3 and V is TRBV5-1, with D possibly being TRBD2 (6 bases). Germline values: CDR1 SGHRS, CDR2 YFSETQ. The length of the CDR3 is 17 residues. With 2 bases removed from V and 4 bases from J, the gap between germline ends came to 20 bases. CDR3 coding DNA: TGCGCCAGCAGCTTTGGGTTTAGCTGGGGGGTTGCAGATACGCAGTATTTT. Amino acids: CASSFGFSWGVADTQYF. The full variable domain, its missing parts supplied by reference TRBV5-1 and TRBJ2-3, is KAGVTQTPRYLIKTRGQQVTLSCSPISGHRSVSWYQQTPGQGLQFLFEYFSETQRNKGNFPGRFSGRQFSNSRSEMNVSTLELGDSALYLCASSFGFSWGVADTQYFGPGTRLTVL.

On this clone itself: At one of its ends the junction is not consistent with the germline gene, which may arise from a read error. The sample carries other DNA sequences with the same CDR3. This chain joins TRBV6-4 and TRBJ1-4; 8 positions agree with TRBD1. In germline, CDR1 is MRHNA, CDR2 SNTAGT. This CDR3 has 15 residues. The CDR3 loop is CASRGTGISGEKLFF. The CDR3 bases are TGCGCCAGCAGGGGGACAGGCATCTCGGGTGAAAAACTGTTTTTT.

The gene calls are TRBV28 and TRBJ1-1, with TRBD1 identical over 10 bases. The germline CDR1 and CDR2 sequences are MDHEN and SYDVKM. The V segment lost 6 bases and the J segment 4 bases; nucleotides outside the gene matches: 5. This CDR3 contains 14 residues. The CDR3 sequence: CASSGRDRGTEAFF. CDR3 nucleotides: TGTGCCAGCAGCGGCCGGGACAGGGGCACTGAAGCTTTCTTT.

This chain connects TRBV4-1 to TRBJ2-3, with D possibly TRBD1 on 5 matching bases. CDR3 size: 17 residues. Germline-derived CDR1 and CDR2 are MGHRA and YSYEKL. Trimming took off 1 base at V and 0 bases at J, with 14 bases between the two ends. The CDR3 spells CASSQGWGGGSTDTQYF. The CDR3 bases are TGCGCCAGCAGCCAAGGATGGGGCGGTGGGAGCACAGATACGCAGTATTTT.

There are a few counts of this clone. This sequence joins TRBV2 and TRBJ2-5, with 8 bases aligning to TRBD2. V was pared by 1 base and J by 2 bases, with 15 bases of the junction left unmatched. The CDR3 spans 19 residues. From germline, CDR1 is SNHLY and CDR2 FYNNEI. The CDR3 nucleotides are TGTGCCAGCAGTGAAGGCCGGCTAGCGGGCCGTCGACAACAAGAGACCCAGTACTTC. As protein: CASSEGRLAGRRQQETQYF.

This clone was seen once. CDR3 protein: CASSYRLDYEQYF. For the CDR3, the DNA is TGTGCCAGCAGTTACCGACTAGACTACGAGCAGTACTTC. This chain joins TRBV6-5 and TRBJ2-7; TRBD2 is a possible D gene (6 bases). Germline V gives CDR1 MNHEY, CDR2 SVGAGI. V was trimmed by 2 bases and J by 3 bases, leaving 8 bases between them. The CDR3 loop spans 13 amino acids.

The chain is built from TRBV7-9 and TRBJ2-7; no reliable D call. Germline lookup yields CDR1 SEHNR and CDR2 FQNEAQ (reference sequence). This CDR3 contains 14 residues. V lost 10 bases, J lost 2 bases, and 18 bases lay in between. The CDR3 region has the DNA TGTGCCACCCCCCAGGTGGGTATTGCCTACGAGCAGTACTTC. Protein: CATPQVGIAYEQYF.